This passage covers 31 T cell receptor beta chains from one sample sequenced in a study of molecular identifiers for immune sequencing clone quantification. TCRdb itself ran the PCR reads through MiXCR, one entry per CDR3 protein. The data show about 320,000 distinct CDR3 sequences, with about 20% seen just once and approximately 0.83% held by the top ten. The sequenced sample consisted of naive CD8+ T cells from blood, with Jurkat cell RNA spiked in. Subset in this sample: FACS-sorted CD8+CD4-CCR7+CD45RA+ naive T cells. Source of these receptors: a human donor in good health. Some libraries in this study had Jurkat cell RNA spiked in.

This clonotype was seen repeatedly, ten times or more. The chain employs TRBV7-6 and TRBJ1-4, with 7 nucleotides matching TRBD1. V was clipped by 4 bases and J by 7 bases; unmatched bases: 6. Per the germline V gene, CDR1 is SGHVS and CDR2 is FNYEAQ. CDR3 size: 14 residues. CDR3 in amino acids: CASSSQGNVEKLFF. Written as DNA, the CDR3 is TGTGCCAGCAGCTCACAGGGGAATGTTGAAAAACTGTTTTTT.

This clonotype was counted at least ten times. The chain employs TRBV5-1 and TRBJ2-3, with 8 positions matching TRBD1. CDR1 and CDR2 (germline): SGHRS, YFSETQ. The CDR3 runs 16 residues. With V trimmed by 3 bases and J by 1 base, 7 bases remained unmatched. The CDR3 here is CASSSGQGMGTDTQYF. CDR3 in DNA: TGCGCCAGCAGCTCCGGACAGGGAATGGGCACAGATACGCAGTATTTT.

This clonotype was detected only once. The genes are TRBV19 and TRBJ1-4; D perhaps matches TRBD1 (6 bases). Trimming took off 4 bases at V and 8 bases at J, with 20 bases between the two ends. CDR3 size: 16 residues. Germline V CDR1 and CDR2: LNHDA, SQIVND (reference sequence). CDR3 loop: CASSRGLDSVREKLFF. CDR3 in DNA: TGTGCCAGTAGTAGGGGCCTGGACAGCGTTCGGGAAAAACTGTTTTTT.

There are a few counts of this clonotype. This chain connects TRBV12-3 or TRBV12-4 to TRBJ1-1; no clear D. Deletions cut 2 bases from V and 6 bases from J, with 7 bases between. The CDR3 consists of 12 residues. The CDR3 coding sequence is TGTGCCAGCAGTTTATCTGCAGCTGAAGCTTTCTTT. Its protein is CASSLSAAEAFF.

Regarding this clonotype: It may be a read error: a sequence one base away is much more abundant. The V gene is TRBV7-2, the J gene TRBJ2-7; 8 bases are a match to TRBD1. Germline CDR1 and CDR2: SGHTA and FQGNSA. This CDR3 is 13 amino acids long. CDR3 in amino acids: CASSTGGSCEQYF. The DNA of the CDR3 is TGTGCCAGCAGCACAGGGGGGTCCTGCGAGCAGTACTTC.

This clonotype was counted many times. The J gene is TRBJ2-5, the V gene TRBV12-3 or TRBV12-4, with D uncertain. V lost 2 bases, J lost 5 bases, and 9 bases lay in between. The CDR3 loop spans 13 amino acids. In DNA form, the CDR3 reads TGTGCCAGCAGTTTACGGGTTGTCGAGACCCAGTACTTC. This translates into CASSLRVVETQYF.

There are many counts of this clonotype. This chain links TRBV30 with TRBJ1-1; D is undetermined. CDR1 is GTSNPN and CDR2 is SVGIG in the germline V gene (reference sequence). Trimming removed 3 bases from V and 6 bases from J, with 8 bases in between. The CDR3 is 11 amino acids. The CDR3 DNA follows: TGTGCCTGGAGCCTCGGGCCTGAAGCTTTCTTT. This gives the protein CAWSLGPEAFF.

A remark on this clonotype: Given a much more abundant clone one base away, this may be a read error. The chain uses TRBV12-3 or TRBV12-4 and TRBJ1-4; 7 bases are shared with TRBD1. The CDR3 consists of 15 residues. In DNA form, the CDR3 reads TGTGCCAGCAGTTTCTCGCCAGGGGGTTATGAAAAACTGGTTTTT. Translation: CASSFSPGGYEKLVF.

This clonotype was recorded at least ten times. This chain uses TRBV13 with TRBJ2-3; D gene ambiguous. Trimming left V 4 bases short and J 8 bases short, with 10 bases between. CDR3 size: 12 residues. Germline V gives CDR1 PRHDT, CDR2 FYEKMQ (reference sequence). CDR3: CASSSLGRTQYF. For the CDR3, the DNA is TGTGCCAGCAGCTCCCTCGGACGTACGCAGTATTTT. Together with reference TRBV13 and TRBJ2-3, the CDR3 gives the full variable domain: AAGVIQSPRHLIKEKRETATLKCYPIPRHDTVYWYQQGPGQDPQFLISFYEKMQSDKGSIPDRFSAQQFSDYHSELNMSSLELGDSALYFCASSSLGRTQYFGPGTRLTVL.

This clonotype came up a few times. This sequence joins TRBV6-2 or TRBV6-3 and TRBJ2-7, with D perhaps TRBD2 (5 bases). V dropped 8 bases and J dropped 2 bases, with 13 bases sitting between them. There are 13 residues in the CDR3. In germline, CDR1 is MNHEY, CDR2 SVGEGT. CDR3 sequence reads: CASRRTRPYEQYF. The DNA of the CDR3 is TGTGCCAGCCGTAGGACTCGCCCCTACGAGCAGTACTTC.

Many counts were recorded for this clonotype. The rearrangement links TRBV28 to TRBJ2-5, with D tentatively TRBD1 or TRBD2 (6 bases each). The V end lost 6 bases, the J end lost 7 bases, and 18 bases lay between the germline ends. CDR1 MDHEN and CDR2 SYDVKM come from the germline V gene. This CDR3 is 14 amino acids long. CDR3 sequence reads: CASSPPGAYGTQYF. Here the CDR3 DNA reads TGTGCCAGCAGCCCTCCGGGGGCGTATGGGACCCAGTACTTC.

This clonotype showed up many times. CDR3 bases: TGTGCCAGCAGCTGGGGACTAGCGGGGTGGAATGAGCAGTTCTTC. Translating gives CASSWGLAGWNEQFF. This sequence joins TRBV7-2 and TRBJ2-1; 13 bases align to TRBD2. The V gene end was trimmed by 4 bases and the J gene end by 7 bases; junction bases not matched to a gene: 4. Germline assignment: CDR1 SGHTA and CDR2 FQGNSA. The CDR3 loop spans 15 amino acids.

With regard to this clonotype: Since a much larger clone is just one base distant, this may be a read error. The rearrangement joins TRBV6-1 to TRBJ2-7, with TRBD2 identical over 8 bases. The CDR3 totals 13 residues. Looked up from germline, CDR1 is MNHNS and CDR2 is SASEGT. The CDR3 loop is CASSERGVYGQYF. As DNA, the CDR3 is TGTGCCAGCAGTGAGCGGGGGGTCTACGGGCAGTACTTC.

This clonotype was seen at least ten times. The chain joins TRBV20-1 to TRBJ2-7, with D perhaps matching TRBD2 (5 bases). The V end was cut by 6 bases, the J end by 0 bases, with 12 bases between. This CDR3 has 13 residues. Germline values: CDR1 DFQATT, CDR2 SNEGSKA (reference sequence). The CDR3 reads CSAKPGSSYEQYF. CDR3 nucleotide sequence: TGCAGTGCAAAACCGGGAAGCTCCTACGAGCAGTACTTC.

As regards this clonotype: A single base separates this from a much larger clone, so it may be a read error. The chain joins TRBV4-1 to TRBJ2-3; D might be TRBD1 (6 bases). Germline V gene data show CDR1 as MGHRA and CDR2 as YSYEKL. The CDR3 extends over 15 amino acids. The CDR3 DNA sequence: TGCGCCGGCAGCCAATCAGGGAAGAGGGGGGATACGCAGTATTTT. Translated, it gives CAGSQSGKRGDTQYF.

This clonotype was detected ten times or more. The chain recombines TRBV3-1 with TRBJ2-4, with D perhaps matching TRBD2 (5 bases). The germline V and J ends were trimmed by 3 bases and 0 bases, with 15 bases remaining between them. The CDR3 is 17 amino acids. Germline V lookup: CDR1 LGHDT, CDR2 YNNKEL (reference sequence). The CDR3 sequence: CASSHGVTTLAKNIQYF. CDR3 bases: TGTGCCAGCAGCCACGGGGTCACAACCCTAGCCAAAAACATTCAGTACTTC.

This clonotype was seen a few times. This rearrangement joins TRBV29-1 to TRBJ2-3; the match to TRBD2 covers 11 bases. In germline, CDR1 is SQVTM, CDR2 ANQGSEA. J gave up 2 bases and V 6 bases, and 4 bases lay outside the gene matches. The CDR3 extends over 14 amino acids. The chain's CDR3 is CSVTGLAVTDTQYF. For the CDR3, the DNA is TGCAGCGTGACGGGACTAGCGGTCACAGATACGCAGTATTTT.

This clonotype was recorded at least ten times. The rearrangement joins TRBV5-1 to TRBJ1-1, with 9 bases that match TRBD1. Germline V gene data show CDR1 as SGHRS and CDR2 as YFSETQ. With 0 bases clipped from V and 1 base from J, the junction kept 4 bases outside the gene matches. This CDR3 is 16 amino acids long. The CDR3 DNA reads TGCGCCAGCAGCTTGGGCCCGGGACAGGGGAACACTGAAGCTTTCTTT. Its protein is CASSLGPGQGNTEAFF.

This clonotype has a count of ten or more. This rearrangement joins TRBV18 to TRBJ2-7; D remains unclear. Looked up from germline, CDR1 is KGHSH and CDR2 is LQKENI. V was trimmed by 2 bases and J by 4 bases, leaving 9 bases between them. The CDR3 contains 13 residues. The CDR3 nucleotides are TGTGCCAGCTCACCAAGCATTTCGTACGAGCAGTACTTC. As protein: CASSPSISYEQYF.

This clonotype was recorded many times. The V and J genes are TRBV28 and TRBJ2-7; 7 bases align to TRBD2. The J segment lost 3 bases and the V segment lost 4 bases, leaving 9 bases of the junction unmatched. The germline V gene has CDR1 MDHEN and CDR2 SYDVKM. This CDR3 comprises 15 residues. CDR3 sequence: CASSSRDGLDYEQYF. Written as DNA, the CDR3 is TGTGCCAGCAGTTCCCGGGACGGACTAGACTACGAGCAGTACTTC.

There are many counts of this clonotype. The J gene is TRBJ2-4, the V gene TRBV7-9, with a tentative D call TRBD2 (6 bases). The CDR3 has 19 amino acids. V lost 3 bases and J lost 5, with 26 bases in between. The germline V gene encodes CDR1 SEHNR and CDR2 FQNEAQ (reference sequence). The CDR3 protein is CASSLGKFSFVGEENIQYF. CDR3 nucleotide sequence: TGTGCCAGCAGCTTGGGGAAATTCTCCTTCGTGGGGGAGGAAAACATTCAGTACTTC.

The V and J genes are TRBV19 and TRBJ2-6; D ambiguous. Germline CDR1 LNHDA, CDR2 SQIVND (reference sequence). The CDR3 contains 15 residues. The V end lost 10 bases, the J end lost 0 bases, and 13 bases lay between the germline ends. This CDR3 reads CATKVGVSGANVLTF. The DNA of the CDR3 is TGTGCCACTAAGGTTGGGGTCTCTGGGGCCAACGTCCTGACTTTC. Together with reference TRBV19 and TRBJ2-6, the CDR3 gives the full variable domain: DGGITQSPKYLFRKEGQNVTLSCEQNLNHDAMYWYRQDPGQGLRLIYYSQIVNDFQKGDIAEGYSVSREKKESFPLTVTSAQKNPTAFYLCATKVGVSGANVLTFGAGSRLTVL.

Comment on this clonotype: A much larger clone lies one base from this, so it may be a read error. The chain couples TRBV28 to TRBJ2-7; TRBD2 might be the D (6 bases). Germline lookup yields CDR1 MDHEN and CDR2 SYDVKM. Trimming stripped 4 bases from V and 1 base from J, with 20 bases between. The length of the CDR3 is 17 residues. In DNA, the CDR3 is TGTGCCAGCAGTTCCGTGACTGCTGGCGGGGTATCCTACGAGCAGTACTTC. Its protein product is CASSSVTAGGVSYEQYF.

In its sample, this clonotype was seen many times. CDR3 DNA: TGTGCCAGCAGTTTGGGCAGGGTAATGTCAGATACGCAGTATTTT. Translated: CASSLGRVMSDTQYF. The chain has TRBV28 and TRBJ2-3; perhaps TRBD1 as D (5 bases). CDR1 is MDHEN, CDR2 SYDVKM, per germline. V lost 3 bases to trimming and J lost 4 bases, with 14 bases between them. The CDR3 totals 15 residues.

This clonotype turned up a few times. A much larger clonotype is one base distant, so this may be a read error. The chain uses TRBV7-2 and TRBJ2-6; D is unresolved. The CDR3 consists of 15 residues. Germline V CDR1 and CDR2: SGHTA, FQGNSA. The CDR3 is CAGSVLPSGANVLTF. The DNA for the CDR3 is TGTGCCGGCAGCGTCCTCCCCTCTGGGGCCAACGTCCTGACTTTC.

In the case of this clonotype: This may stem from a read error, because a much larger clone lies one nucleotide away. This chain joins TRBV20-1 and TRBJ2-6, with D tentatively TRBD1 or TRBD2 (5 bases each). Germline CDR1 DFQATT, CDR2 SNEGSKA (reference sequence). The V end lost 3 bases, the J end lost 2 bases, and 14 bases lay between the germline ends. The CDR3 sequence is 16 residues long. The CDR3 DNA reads TGCAGTGCTAGGGGGGACGGCCGCCCTGGGGCCAACGTCCTGACTTTC. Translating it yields CSARGDGRPGANVLTF.

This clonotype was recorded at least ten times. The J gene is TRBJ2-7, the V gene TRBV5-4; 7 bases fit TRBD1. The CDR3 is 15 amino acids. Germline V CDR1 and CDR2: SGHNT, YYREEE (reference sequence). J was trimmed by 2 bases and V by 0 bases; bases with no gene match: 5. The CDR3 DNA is TGTGCCAGCAGCTTGGAACAGGGGACGACCTACGAGCAGTACTTC. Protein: CASSLEQGTTYEQYF.

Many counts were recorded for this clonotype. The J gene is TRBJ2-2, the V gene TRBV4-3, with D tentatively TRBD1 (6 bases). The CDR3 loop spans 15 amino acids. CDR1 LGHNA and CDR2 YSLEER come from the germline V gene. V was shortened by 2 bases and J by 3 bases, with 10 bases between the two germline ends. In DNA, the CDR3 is TGCGCCAGCAGCCAATGGGACACTTACACCGGGGAGCTGTTTTTT. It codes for CASSQWDTYTGELFF.

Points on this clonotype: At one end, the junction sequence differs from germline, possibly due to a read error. The CDR3 sequence: CASSQLKSTGSGAKNIHYF. The CDR3 DNA reads as TGCGCCAGCAGCCAACTTAAATCCACAGGGTCTGGGGCCAAAAACATTCATTACTTC. The V and J genes are TRBV4-3 and TRBJ2-4; TRBD1 might be the D (6 bases). Germline V lookup: CDR1 LGHNA, CDR2 YSLEER. The CDR3 totals 19 residues.

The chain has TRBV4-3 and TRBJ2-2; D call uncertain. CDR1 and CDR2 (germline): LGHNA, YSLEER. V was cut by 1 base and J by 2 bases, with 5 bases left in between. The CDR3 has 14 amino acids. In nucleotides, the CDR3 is TGCGCCAGCAGCCAAGCAACTAACACCGGGGAGCTGTTTTTT. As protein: CASSQATNTGELFF.

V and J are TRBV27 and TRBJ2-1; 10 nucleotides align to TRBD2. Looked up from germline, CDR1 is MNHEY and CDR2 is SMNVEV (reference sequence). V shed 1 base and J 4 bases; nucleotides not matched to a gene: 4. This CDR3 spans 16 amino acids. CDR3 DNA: TGTGCCAGCAGTTTATATCTAGCGGGGGATTACAATGAGCAGTTCTTC. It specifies CASSLYLAGDYNEQFF.